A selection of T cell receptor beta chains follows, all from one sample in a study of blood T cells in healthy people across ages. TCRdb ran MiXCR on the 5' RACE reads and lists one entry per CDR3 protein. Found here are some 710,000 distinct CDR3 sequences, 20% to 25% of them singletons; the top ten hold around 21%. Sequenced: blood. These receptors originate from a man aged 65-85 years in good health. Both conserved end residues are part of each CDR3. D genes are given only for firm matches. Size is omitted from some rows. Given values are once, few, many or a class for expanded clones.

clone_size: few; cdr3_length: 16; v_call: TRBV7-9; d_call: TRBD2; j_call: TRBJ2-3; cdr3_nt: TGTGCCAGCAGCTCGACTAGCGGGAGAACCACAGATACGCAGTATTTT; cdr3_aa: CASSSTSGRTTDTQYF
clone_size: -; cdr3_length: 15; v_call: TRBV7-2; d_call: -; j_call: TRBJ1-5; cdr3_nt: TGTGCCAGCAGCCCTGACAGGAATAGCAATCAGCCCCAGCATTTT; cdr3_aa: CASSPDRNSNQPQHF
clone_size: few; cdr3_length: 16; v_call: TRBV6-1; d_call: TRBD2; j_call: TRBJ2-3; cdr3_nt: TGTGCCAGCAGTGAATCCACTAGCGGGACTGGGGATACGCAGTATTTT; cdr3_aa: CASSESTSGTGDTQYF
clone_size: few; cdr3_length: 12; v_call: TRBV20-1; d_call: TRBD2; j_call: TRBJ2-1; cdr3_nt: TGCAGCACGGGAGCGGGGTACAATGAGCAGTTCTTC; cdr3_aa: CSTGAGYNEQFF
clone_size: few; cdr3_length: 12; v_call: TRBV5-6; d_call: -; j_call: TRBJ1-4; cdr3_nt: TGTGCCAGCAGTCTGAACCCTGGGGAACTGTTTTTT; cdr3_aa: CASSLNPGELFF
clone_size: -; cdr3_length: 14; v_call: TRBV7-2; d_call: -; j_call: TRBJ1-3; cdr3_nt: TGTGCCAGCAGGATAGGGAATTCTGGAAACACCATATATTTT; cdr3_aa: CASRIGNSGNTIYF
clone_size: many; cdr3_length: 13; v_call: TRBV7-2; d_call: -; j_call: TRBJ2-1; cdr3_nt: TGTGCCAGCAGCTCGGACTATTACAATGAGCAGTTCTTC; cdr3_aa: CASSSDYYNEQFF
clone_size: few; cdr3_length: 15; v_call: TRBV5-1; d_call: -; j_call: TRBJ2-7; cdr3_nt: TGCGCCAGCAGCTTGGCCGAGGAAAAACCCTACGAGCAGTACTTC; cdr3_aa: CASSLAEEKPYEQYF
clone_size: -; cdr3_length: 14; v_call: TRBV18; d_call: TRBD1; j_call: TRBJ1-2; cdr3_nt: TGTGCCAGCTCAGCGGAGGGACAGACCTATGGCTACACCTTC; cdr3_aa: CASSAEGQTYGYTF
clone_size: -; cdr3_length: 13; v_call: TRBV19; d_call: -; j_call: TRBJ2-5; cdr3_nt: TGCGCCAGTGGAGACTTGGGGGGTGAGACCCAGTACTTC; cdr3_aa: CASGDLGGETQYF
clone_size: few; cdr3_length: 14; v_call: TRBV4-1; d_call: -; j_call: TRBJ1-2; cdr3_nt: TGCGCCAGCAGCCAAGAAGGACAGTTGTCCGGCTACACCTTC; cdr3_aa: CASSQEGQLSGYTF
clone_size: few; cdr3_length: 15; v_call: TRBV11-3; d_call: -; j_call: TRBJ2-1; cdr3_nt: TGTGCCAGCAGCTTAGGGTCTGTCTATTACAATGAGCAGTTCTTC; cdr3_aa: CASSLGSVYYNEQFF
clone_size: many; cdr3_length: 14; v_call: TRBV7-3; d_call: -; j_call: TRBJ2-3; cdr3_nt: TGTGCCAGCAGCTCCAGCGGGAGCACAGATACGCAGTATTTT; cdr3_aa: CASSSSGSTDTQYF
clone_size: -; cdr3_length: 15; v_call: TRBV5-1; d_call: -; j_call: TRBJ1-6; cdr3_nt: TGCGCCAGCAGCTTGGAGGGTAAAAATAATTCACCCCTCCACTTT; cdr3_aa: CASSLEGKNNSPLHF
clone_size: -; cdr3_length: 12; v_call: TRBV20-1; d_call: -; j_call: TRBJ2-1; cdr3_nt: TGCAGTGCGCCACAGGTTGGCAATGAGCAGTTCTTC; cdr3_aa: CSAPQVGNEQFF
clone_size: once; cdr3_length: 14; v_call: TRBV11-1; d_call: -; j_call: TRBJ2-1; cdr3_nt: TGTGCCAGCAGCTATGACTATACCTACAATGAGCAGTTCTTC; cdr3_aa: CASSYDYTYNEQFF
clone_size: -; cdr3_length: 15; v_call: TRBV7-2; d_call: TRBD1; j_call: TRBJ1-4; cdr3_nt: TGTACCAGCAGCAAAGAGGGACAGTCTAATGAAAAACTGCTTTTT; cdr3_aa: CTSSKEGQSNEKLLF
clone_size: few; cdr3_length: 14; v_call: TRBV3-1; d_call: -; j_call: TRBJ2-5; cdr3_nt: TGTGCCAGCAGCCAAAGGACGGTCCTTGGGGCCCAGTACTTC; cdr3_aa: CASSQRTVLGAQYF
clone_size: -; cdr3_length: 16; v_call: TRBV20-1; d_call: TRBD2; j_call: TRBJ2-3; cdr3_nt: TGCAGTGCTAGCCCAAGACTAGCGGGGCGCACAGATACGCAGTATTTT; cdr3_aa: CSASPRLAGRTDTQYF
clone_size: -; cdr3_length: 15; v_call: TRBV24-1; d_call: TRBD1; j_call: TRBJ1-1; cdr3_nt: TGTGCCACCAGTGATGGAACAGGGGACTACACTGAAGCTTTCTTT; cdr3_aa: CATSDGTGDYTEAFF